Below, 7 T cell receptor beta chains from the same sample are listed, as sequenced in a study of cytomegalovirus exposure and HLA in healthy donors. Use of 60 Vbeta and 13 Jbeta primers characterized the PCR. Sequencing used immunoSEQ multiplex PCR; TCRdb keeps in-frame clones, though not all of them. The sample gives 150,000 or so clones, around four fifths of which show up once; under 1.5% is in the top ten. The sample consisted of PBMCs. These receptors originate from a woman aged 25 to 39 in good health and CMV-seronegative.

The CDR3 loop reads CASSLAETGGTGELFF. The DNA of the CDR3 is TGTGCCAGCAGCTTGGCCGAGACAGGGGGTACCGGGGAGCTGTTTTTT. The chain employs TRBV5-6 and TRBJ2-2; 9 bases agree with TRBD1. CDR1 and CDR2 (germline): SGHDT, YYEEEE. This CDR3 is built from 16 residues. With 0 bases clipped from V and 5 bases from J, the junction kept 5 bases outside the gene matches.

This clone was picked up one time. The chain uses TRBV5-1 and TRBJ1-1; no firm D call. The V gene's germline CDR1 is SGHRS and CDR2 YFSETQ. V dropped 0 bases and J dropped 5 bases, with 8 bases sitting between them. CDR3 length: 13 residues. CDR3 nucleotide sequence: TGCGCCAGCAGCTTGGTTGGGAGTACTGAAGCTTTCTTT. It codes for CASSLVGSTEAFF. Complete variable domain (other parts from reference TRBV5-1 and TRBJ1-1): KAGVTQTPRYLIKTRGQQVTLSCSPISGHRSVSWYQQTPGQGLQFLFEYFSETQRNKGNFPGRFSGRQFSNSRSEMNVSTLELGDSALYLCASSLVGSTEAFFGQGTRLTVV.

The V and J genes are TRBV7-9 and TRBJ1-1; D unresolved. The V end was cut by 4 bases, the J end by 10 bases, with 10 bases between. Germline V lookup: CDR1 SEHNR, CDR2 FQNEAQ (reference sequence). The CDR3 is made up of 11 amino acids. The CDR3 DNA follows: TGTGCCAGCAGCTCGGTCTTTGGAGCTTTCTTT. It encodes CASSSVFGAFF.

The J gene is TRBJ1-4, the V gene TRBV7-9; TRBD1 is a possible D gene (6 bases). The CDR3 runs to 14 residues. Germline V lookup: CDR1 SEHNR, CDR2 FQNEAQ (reference sequence). Trimming left V 3 bases short and J 7 bases short, with 12 bases between. DNA for the CDR3: TGTGCCAGCAGCTTGAAAGGGGGAAGTGAAAAACTGTTTTTT. This encodes CASSLKGGSEKLFF.

V gene TRBV7-9 combines with J gene TRBJ1-5, with D unclear. This CDR3 has 13 residues. Trimming shortened V by 5 bases and J by 6 bases, and 11 bases separated the two germline ends. The germline gives CDR1 SEHNR, CDR2 FQNEAQ (reference sequence). The CDR3 sequence is CASSLLLGQPQHF. Here the CDR3 DNA reads TGTGCCAGCAGCCTCCTTCTAGGTCAGCCCCAGCATTTT.

V and J are TRBV5-1 and TRBJ2-3, with D possibly matching TRBD2 (6 bases). This CDR3 is 17 amino acids long. From germline, CDR1 is SGHRS and CDR2 YFSETQ. Trimming shortened V by 0 bases and J by 3 bases, and 17 bases separated the two germline ends. As DNA, the CDR3 is TGCGCCAGCAGCTTGGTTCGGTGGCGGGACGCAACAGATACGCAGTATTTT. This encodes CASSLVRWRDATDTQYF.

V and J are TRBV5-1 and TRBJ1-3; 7 positions agree with TRBD1. The length of the CDR3 is 15 residues. The germline V gene has CDR1 SGHRS and CDR2 YFSETQ. Losses at the gene ends were 4 bases for V and 0 bases for J; bases not matched to a gene: 4. CDR3 sequence: CASSLDRTSGNTIYF. The CDR3 DNA sequence: TGCGCCAGCAGCCTGGACAGGACCTCTGGAAACACCATATATTTT.